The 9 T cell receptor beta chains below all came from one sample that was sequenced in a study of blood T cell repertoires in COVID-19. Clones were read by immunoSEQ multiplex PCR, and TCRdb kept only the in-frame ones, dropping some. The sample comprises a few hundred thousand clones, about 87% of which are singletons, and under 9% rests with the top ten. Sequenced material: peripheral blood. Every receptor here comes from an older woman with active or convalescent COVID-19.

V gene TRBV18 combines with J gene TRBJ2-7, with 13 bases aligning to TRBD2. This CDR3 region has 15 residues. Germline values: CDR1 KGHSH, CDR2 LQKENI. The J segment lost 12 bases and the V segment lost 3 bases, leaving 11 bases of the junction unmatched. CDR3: CASSPGTSGAQKGYF. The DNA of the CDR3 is TGTGCCAGCTCACCCGGGACTAGCGGGGCTCAAAAGGGGTACTTC.

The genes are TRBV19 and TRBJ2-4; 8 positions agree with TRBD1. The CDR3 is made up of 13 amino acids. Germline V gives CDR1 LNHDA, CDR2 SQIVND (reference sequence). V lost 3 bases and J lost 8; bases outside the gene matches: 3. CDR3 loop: CASSIDRGDIQYF. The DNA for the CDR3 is TGTGCCAGTAGTATCGACAGGGGAGACATTCAGTACTTC.

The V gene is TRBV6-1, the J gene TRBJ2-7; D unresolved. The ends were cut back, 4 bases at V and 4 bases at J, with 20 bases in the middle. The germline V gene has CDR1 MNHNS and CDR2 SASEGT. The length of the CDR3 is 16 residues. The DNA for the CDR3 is TGTGCCAGCAGTGTGAATGGGCAGACCCTTGGGTACGAGCAGTACTTC. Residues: CASSVNGQTLGYEQYF.

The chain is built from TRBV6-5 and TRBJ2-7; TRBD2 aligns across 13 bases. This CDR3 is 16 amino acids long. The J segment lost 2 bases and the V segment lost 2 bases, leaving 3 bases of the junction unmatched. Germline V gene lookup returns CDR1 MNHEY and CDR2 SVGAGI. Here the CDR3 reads CASSYGTSGITYEQYF. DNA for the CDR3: TGTGCCAGCAGTTACGGGACTAGCGGGATAACCTACGAGCAGTACTTC.

The CDR3 spells CASSLQAGGLYNEQFF. CDR3 DNA sequence: TGTGCCAGCAGCTTACAAGCGGGGGGCTTATACAATGAGCAGTTCTTC. This chain joins TRBV7-3 and TRBJ2-1, with 9 positions matching TRBD2. Germline V CDR1 and CDR2: SGHTA, FQGTGA. Trimming took 2 bases from V and 4 from J; bases not matched to a gene: 6. The CDR3 consists of 16 residues.

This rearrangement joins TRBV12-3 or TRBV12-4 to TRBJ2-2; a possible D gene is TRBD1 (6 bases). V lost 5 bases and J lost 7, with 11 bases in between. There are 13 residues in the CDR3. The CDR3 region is CASSGQGYGELFF. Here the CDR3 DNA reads TGTGCCAGCAGTGGGCAGGGGTACGGGGAGCTGTTTTTT.

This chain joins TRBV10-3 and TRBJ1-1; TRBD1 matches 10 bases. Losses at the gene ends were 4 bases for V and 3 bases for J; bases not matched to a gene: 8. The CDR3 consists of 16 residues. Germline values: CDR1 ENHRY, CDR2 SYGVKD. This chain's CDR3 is CAISAGTGVGDTEAFF. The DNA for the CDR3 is TGTGCCATCAGTGCCGGGACAGGGGTAGGCGACACTGAAGCTTTCTTT.

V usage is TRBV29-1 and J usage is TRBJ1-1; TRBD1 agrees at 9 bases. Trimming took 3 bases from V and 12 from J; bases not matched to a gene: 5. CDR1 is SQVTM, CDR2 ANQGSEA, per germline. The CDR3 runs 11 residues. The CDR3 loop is CSVDRDRAPFF. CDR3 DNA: TGCAGCGTTGATCGGGACAGGGCACCTTTCTTT.

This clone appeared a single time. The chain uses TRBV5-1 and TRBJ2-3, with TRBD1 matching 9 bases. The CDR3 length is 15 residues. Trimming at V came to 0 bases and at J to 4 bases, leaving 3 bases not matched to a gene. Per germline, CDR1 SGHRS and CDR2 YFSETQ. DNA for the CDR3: TGCGCCAGCAGCTTGGCGCGACAGGGGGCAGATACGCAGTATTTT. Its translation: CASSLARQGADTQYF. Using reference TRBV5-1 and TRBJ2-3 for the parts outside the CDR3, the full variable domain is KAGVTQTPRYLIKTRGQQVTLSCSPISGHRSVSWYQQTPGQGLQFLFEYFSETQRNKGNFPGRFSGRQFSNSRSEMNVSTLELGDSALYLCASSLARQGADTQYFGPGTRLTVL.